This T cell receptor beta chain was captured in a study of blood T cell repertoires in COVID-19. Study context: The origin of the acute and convalescent COVID-19 samples was the United States, Italy and Spain. In each case, the material was cDNA or gDNA derived from T cells, B-cell-depleted T cells, or PBMCs.

As processed by the authors: Estimated nucleated cell counts came from reference gene primer amplification. Clones were sequenced by immunoSEQ multiplex PCR, and TCRdb holds only the in-frame ones, with some missing. V and J calls and clone size come straight from that table; D and trimming were deduced from the DNA. The data contain 95,000 to 110,000 clones, approximately 88% of them singletons. The CDR3 covers 14 residues. V lost 4 bases to trimming and J lost 1 base, with 8 bases between them. Looked up from germline, CDR1 is LGHDT and CDR2 is YNNKEL (reference sequence). Sequenced: peripheral blood. The TCR sequence derives from a man aged 45-60 years with active or convalescent COVID-19. The V and J genes are TRBV3-1 (or the pseudogene TRBV3-2) and TRBJ1-5; D not resolved. The CDR3 DNA reads TGTGCCAGCAGCCCCTTTTTAAGCAATCAGCCCCAGCATTTT. Protein: CASSPFLSNQPQHF.